One sample yielded the 14 T cell receptor beta chains listed below, sequenced in a study of graft-versus-host responses after intestinal transplantation. The table came from immunoSEQ multiplex PCR; TCRdb's copy has only in-frame clones and leaves some out. The table records around 9,500 clones, over 75% of them present only once. Source: PBMCs, taken 242 days after intestinal transplant. These receptors were taken from a human patient who received an intestinal transplant, so some T cells may come from the graft donor.

There are a few counts of this clone. The chain has TRBV9 and TRBJ2-7, with 9 positions matching TRBD1. The CDR3 sequence is 14 residues long. Germline V gene lookup returns CDR1 SGDLS and CDR2 YYNGEE. V was clipped by 0 bases and J by 2 bases; unmatched bases: 0. Here the CDR3 DNA reads TGTGCCAGCAGCGTAGGACAGGGGGCCTACGAGCAGTACTTC. Its translation: CASSVGQGAYEQYF.

This rearrangement joins TRBV10-2 to TRBJ1-1; D call uncertain. Germline V gene sequence: CDR1 WSHSY, CDR2 SAAADI. V lost 1 base, J lost 0 bases, and 9 bases lay in between. The CDR3 consists of 15 residues. CDR3 in DNA: TGCGCCAGCAGTGAGTGGGTACAGATGAACACTGAAGCTTTCTTT. This gives the protein CASSEWVQMNTEAFF.

A few counts support this clone. The chain carries TRBV5-4 and TRBJ2-1; D remains ambiguous. V dropped 1 base and J dropped 0 bases, with 8 bases sitting between them. This CDR3 is 15 amino acids long. The V gene's germline CDR1 is SGHNT and CDR2 YYREEE (reference sequence). The CDR3: CASSLFMSSYNEQFF. CDR3 sequence (DNA): TGTGCCAGCAGCTTGTTTATGAGCTCCTACAATGAGCAGTTCTTC.

This clone occurred once. The V gene is TRBV2, the J gene TRBJ1-3, with D unresolved. This CDR3 contains 17 residues. V lost 3 bases and J lost 0, with 15 bases in between. Germline V gives CDR1 SNHLY, CDR2 FYNNEI. The CDR3 sequence is CASSESPHSYSGNTIYF. In DNA, the CDR3 is TGTGCCAGCAGTGAGAGCCCACACAGCTACTCTGGAAACACCATATATTTT.

This chain uses TRBV27 with TRBJ1-4; TRBD1 agrees at 10 bases. V dropped 5 bases and J dropped 8; count of bases not matched to a gene: 5. This CDR3 is 14 amino acids long. The germline CDR1 and CDR2 sequences are MNHEY and SMNVEV (reference sequence). CDR3 DNA: TGTGCCAGCAGTCCGTTGACAGGGGGCGAAAAACTGTTTTTT. Its protein is CASSPLTGGEKLFF.

This chain uses TRBV6-6 with TRBJ1-1; D is undetermined. The CDR3 consists of 11 residues. Deletions cut 5 bases from V and 4 bases from J, with 5 bases between. Germline assignment: CDR1 MNHNY and CDR2 SVGAGI (reference sequence). The CDR3 sequence is CASSLLTEAFF. DNA of the CDR3: TGTGCCAGCAGTCTTCTCACTGAAGCTTTCTTT.

This clone was seen once. V usage is TRBV27 and J usage is TRBJ1-1; 7 nucleotides match TRBD1. CDR1 is MNHEY, CDR2 SMNVEV, per germline (reference sequence). This CDR3 comprises 15 residues. The J segment lost 1 base and the V segment lost 9 bases, leaving 11 bases of the junction unmatched. CDR3: CASRDRALRNTEAFF. The CDR3 nucleotides read TGTGCCAGTCGTGACAGGGCCCTACGGAACACTGAAGCTTTCTTT.

The chain couples TRBV7-4 to TRBJ1-5, with D unclear. Germline values: CDR1 SGHVT, CDR2 SQSDAQ. The CDR3 loop spans 16 amino acids. V lost 0 bases and J 2 bases, leaving 11 bases between the germline ends. This CDR3 is CASSLALGRGNQPQHF. The CDR3 bases are TGTGCCAGCAGCTTAGCGCTGGGAAGGGGCAATCAGCCCCAGCATTTT.

The gene calls are TRBV6-1 and TRBJ2-5; D is unresolved. The CDR3 runs 15 residues. The V gene lost 2 bases and the J gene lost 5 bases, with 15 bases spanning the gap. The germline gives CDR1 MNHNS, CDR2 SASEGT. The CDR3 loop is CASSELFPNLETQYF. For the CDR3, the DNA is TGTGCCAGCAGTGAATTGTTTCCGAATCTGGAGACCCAGTACTTC.

The sample holds a few counts of this clone. The J gene is TRBJ2-3, the V gene TRBV10-3; 10 nucleotides align to TRBD2. V was clipped by 6 bases and J by 6 bases; unmatched bases: 9. The CDR3 has 15 amino acids. Germline V gene sequence: CDR1 ENHRY, CDR2 SYGVKD. The CDR3 DNA is TGTGCCATCAGCCCTACTAGCGGGACATCGGATACGCAGTATTTT. Translating it yields CAISPTSGTSDTQYF.

This chain joins TRBV4-1 and TRBJ2-3, with 8 bases that match TRBD2. The J segment lost 3 bases and the V segment lost 3 bases, leaving 5 bases of the junction unmatched. The CDR3 sequence is 15 residues long. Germline V lookup: CDR1 MGHRA, CDR2 YSYEKL. The CDR3: CASSQSAGGTDTQYF. The DNA of the CDR3 is TGCGCCAGCAGCCAGTCCGCGGGAGGAACAGATACGCAGTATTTT.

Remarks on this clone: The CDR3 carries no conserved terminal phenylalanine or tryptophan, so it likely arises from a read error. The V gene is TRBV5-6, the J gene TRBJ1-1; D is unresolved. The CDR3 has 13 residues. Deletions cut 3 bases from V and 6 bases from J, with 12 bases between. The V gene's germline CDR1 is SGHDT and CDR2 YYEEEE. CDR3 bases: TGTGCCAGCAGCTCCGGAAGGGATCCTGAAGCTTTCCTT. Its translation: CASSSGRDPEAFL.

The chain joins TRBV28 to TRBJ2-1; 9 bases are a match to TRBD1. Trimming removed 5 bases from V and 2 bases from J; junction bases left unmatched: 4. The CDR3 loop spans 15 amino acids. Germline CDR1 and CDR2: MDHEN and SYDVKM. For the CDR3, the DNA is TGTGCCAGCAGTCCCCGGGACAGGGCCTACAATGAGCAGTTCTTC. Its translation: CASSPRDRAYNEQFF.

This chain joins TRBV7-2 and TRBJ2-1, with 14 nucleotides matching TRBD2. This CDR3 has 16 amino acids. The V segment lost 8 bases and the J segment 9 bases; nucleotides outside the gene matches: 12. Germline V CDR1 and CDR2: SGHTA, FQGNSA. CDR3 amino acids: CASSQGGLAGAREQFF. DNA for the CDR3: TGTGCCAGCTCCCAGGGGGGACTAGCGGGAGCCCGTGAGCAGTTCTTC.